Shown below are 17 T cell receptor beta chains from a single sample sequenced in a study of T cell responses to AZD1222 COVID-19 vaccine. TCRdb's copy holds only in-frame clones and misses some; the assay was immunoSEQ multiplex PCR. The table records roughly 70,000 clones, approximately 83% of them present only once. Sample: peripheral blood, taken 28 days after the second AZD1222 dose. The receptors stem from an adult who received the AZD1222 COVID-19 vaccine.

The chain has TRBV10-1 and TRBJ2-3, with D tentatively TRBD2 (5 bases). Germline CDR1 reads WNHNN; CDR2 reads SYGVQD (reference sequence). V gave up 2 bases and J gave up 3 bases, with 15 bases separating them. This CDR3 spans 16 amino acids. CDR3 residues: CASSEILGSRTDTQYF. CDR3 nucleotide sequence: TGCGCCAGCAGTGAGATACTAGGAAGCCGTACAGATACGCAGTATTTT.

This clone was recorded only once. The chain carries TRBV18 and TRBJ2-5; the match to TRBD2 covers 11 bases. This CDR3 is 16 amino acids long. Germline trimming cut 6 bases from V and 5 bases from J; bases unmatched to any gene: 11. Germline lookup yields CDR1 KGHSH and CDR2 LQKENI. The DNA for the CDR3 is TGTGCCAGCTCGCCAACTAGCGGGGGTCCGAGGGAGACCCAGTACTTC. Encoded protein: CASSPTSGGPRETQYF.

The rearrangement links TRBV2 to TRBJ2-7; a possible D gene is TRBD1 (5 bases). The CDR3 loop spans 11 amino acids. Germline V lookup: CDR1 SNHLY, CDR2 FYNNEI. V gave up 6 bases and J gave up 2 bases, with 5 bases separating them. The CDR3: CASRQAYEQYF. CDR3 bases: TGTGCCAGCAGACAGGCCTACGAGCAGTACTTC.

V is TRBV28 and J is TRBJ2-7; D is uncertain. This CDR3 region has 13 residues. Per germline, CDR1 MDHEN and CDR2 SYDVKM. The V end was cut by 2 bases, the J end by 8 bases, with 13 bases between. CDR3 region: CASSLPSRFQQYF. In DNA, the CDR3 is TGTGCCAGCAGTTTACCGTCTCGCTTCCAGCAGTACTTC.

The chain joins TRBV29-1 to TRBJ1-1, with 8 bases fitting TRBD1. The CDR3 covers 14 residues. Germline CDR1 is SQVTM and CDR2 is ANQGSEA. Unmatched junction bases numbered 11, after V lost 7 bases and J lost 4 bases. DNA for the CDR3: TGCAGCGCTAGATTCAGGGGGCTGAGCACTGAAGCTTTCTTT. It specifies CSARFRGLSTEAFF.

The CDR3 loop is CASSLQGGNYGYTF. CDR3 sequence (DNA): TGCGCCAGCAGCTTACAGGGGGGAAACTATGGCTACACCTTC. The chain has TRBV5-1 and TRBJ1-2; 8 nucleotides line up with TRBD1. The CDR3 sequence is 14 residues long. J gave up 2 bases and V 2 bases, and 2 bases lay outside the gene matches. Germline CDR1 is SGHRS and CDR2 is YFSETQ.

The V and J genes are TRBV27 and TRBJ1-4, with TRBD1 as a possible D gene (6 bases). CDR3 size: 16 residues. Trimming stripped 7 bases from V and 6 bases from J, with 21 bases between. In germline, CDR1 is MNHEY, CDR2 SMNVEV (reference sequence). Here the CDR3 reads CASTRGGGRGDEKLFF. The DNA for the CDR3 is TGTGCCAGCACTCGAGGGGGAGGCCGAGGGGATGAAAAACTGTTTTTT.

The chain joins TRBV20-1 to TRBJ1-4, with 7 bases aligning to TRBD1. The V gene's germline CDR1 is DFQATT and CDR2 SNEGSKA (reference sequence). This CDR3 region has 11 residues. V shed 6 bases and J 8 bases; nucleotides not matched to a gene: 3. The CDR3 loop is CSATRGEKLFF. CDR3 sequence (DNA): TGCAGTGCGACCAGGGGGGAAAAACTGTTTTTT.

The chain recombines TRBV5-4 with TRBJ1-4, with 7 bases lining up with TRBD1. V lost 2 bases, J lost 7 bases, and 8 bases stayed unmatched. This CDR3 region has 15 residues. Germline loops: CDR1 SGHNT, CDR2 YYREEE (reference sequence). The CDR3 protein is CASSLQVAGGEKLFF. CDR3 nucleotide sequence: TGTGCCAGCAGCTTACAGGTTGCAGGGGGTGAAAAACTGTTTTTT.

The V gene is TRBV6-4, the J gene TRBJ1-4, with 8 bases lining up with TRBD1. The CDR3 is 13 residues long. After removal of 3 bases from V and 11 bases from J, the junction contained 5 bases not matched to a gene. Germline CDR1 is MRHNA and CDR2 is SNTAGT. The CDR3 loop is CASSDYRGRKLFF. The CDR3 DNA reads as TGTGCCAGCAGTGATTACAGGGGGAGGAAACTGTTTTTT.

J is TRBJ1-3 and V is TRBV19; D unresolved. Germline V CDR1 and CDR2: LNHDA, SQIVND (reference sequence). CDR3 length: 14 amino acids. The germline V and J ends were trimmed by 6 bases and 0 bases, with 9 bases remaining between them. The CDR3 reads CASRGGVSGNTIYF. The CDR3 DNA sequence: TGTGCCAGTAGAGGTGGCGTCTCTGGAAACACCATATATTTT.

The chain couples TRBV2 to TRBJ1-2; 10 bases are shared with TRBD1. CDR1 SNHLY and CDR2 FYNNEI come from the germline V gene. This CDR3 is built from 14 residues. Unmatched junction bases numbered 8, after V lost 6 bases and J lost 7 bases. As DNA, the CDR3 is TGTGCCAGCAGGTACCTGGGACAGGGGCTTGGCTACACCTTC. Translating gives CASRYLGQGLGYTF.

The rearrangement uses TRBV19 and TRBJ1-5; 7 bases are shared with TRBD1. Germline V CDR1 and CDR2: LNHDA, SQIVND (reference sequence). V lost 6 bases, J lost 1 base, and 6 bases stayed unmatched. This CDR3 is built from 15 residues. CDR3 protein: CASRTTGTSNQPQHF. The DNA of the CDR3 is TGTGCCAGTAGGACGACAGGGACGAGCAATCAGCCCCAGCATTTT.

The chain employs TRBV14 and TRBJ1-4; D is unclear. This CDR3 has 14 amino acids. V was trimmed by 1 base and J by 6 bases, leaving 9 bases between them. CDR1 is SGHDN and CDR2 is FVKESK in the germline V gene. The CDR3 coding sequence is TGTGCCAGCAGCCAAGTTGGCAGATATGAAAAACTGTTTTTT. Its translation: CASSQVGRYEKLFF.

The chain links TRBV21-1 to TRBJ1-5; the DNA was not compared with TRBD1, the D call given in the table. TRBV21-1 is described as a pseudogene. The CDR3 spans 17 residues. CDR3 nucleotides: TGTGCCAGCAGCCCCAGGGGGAGCAGGGACACGAATCAGCCCCAGCATTTT. Its protein product is CASSPRGSRDTNQPQHF.

The chain combines TRBV2 with TRBJ1-4, with 9 bases that match TRBD1. The V segment lost 1 base and the J segment 5 bases; nucleotides outside the gene matches: 5. Germline-derived CDR1 and CDR2 are SNHLY and FYNNEI. CDR3 length: 16 residues. The DNA for the CDR3 is TGTGCCAGCAGTGAAGGTGCCGGACAGGGGAATGAAAAACTGTTTTTT. Protein: CASSEGAGQGNEKLFF.

V and J are TRBV5-8 and TRBJ1-4; D is undetermined. The CDR3 is 16 residues long. Per the germline V gene, CDR1 is SGHTS and CDR2 is YDEGEE. The V end lost 2 bases, the J end lost 0 bases, and 11 bases lay between the germline ends. The CDR3 bases are TGTGCCAGCAGCTTCTACTTGATGTCAACTAATGAAAAACTGTTTTTT. It codes for CASSFYLMSTNEKLFF.